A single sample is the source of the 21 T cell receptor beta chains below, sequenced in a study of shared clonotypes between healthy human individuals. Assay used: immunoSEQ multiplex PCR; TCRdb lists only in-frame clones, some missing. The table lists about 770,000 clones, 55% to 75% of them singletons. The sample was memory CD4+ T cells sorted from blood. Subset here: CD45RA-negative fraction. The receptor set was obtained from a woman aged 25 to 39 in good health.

This CDR3 reads CASSPSGSSYEQYF. The CDR3 DNA sequence: TGTGCCAGCAGCCCAAGTGGGAGCTCCTACGAGCAGTACTTC. J is TRBJ2-7 and V is TRBV7-3, with D tentatively TRBD2 (5 bases). The V end was cut by 5 bases, the J end by 0 bases, with 11 bases between. Germline CDR1 reads SGHTA; CDR2 reads FQGTGA. The length of the CDR3 is 14 residues.

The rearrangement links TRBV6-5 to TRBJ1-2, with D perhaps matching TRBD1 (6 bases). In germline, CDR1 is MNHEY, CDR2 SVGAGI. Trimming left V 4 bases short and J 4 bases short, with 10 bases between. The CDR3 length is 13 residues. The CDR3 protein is CASSSDRTYGYTF. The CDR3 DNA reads TGTGCCAGCAGTTCGGACAGAACCTATGGCTACACCTTC.

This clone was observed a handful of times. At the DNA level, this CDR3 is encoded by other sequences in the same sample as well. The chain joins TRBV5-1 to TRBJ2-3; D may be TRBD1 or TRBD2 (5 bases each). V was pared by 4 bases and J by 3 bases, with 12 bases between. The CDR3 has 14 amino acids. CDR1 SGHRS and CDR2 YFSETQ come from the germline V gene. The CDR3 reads CASSPGTLTDTQYF. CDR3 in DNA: TGCGCCAGCAGCCCCGGGACGCTAACAGATACGCAGTATTTT.

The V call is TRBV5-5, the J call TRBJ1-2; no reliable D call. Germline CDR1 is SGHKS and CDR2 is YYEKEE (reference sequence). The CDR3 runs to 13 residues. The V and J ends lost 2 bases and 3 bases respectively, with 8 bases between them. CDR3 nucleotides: TGTGCCAGCAGCTTCGGAGACTACTATGGCTACACCTTC. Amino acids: CASSFGDYYGYTF.

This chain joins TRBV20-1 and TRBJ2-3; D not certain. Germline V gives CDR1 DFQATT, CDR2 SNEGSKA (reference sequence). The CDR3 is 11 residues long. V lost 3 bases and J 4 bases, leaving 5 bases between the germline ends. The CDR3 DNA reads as TGCAGTGCTAGCAGATCAGATACGCAGTATTTT. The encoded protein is CSASRSDTQYF.

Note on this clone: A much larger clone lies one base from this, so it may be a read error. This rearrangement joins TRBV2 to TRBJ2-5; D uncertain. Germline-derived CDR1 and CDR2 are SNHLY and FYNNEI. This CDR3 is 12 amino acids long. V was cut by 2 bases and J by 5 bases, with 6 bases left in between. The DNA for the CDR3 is TGTGCCAGCAGTGAACAACGGGAGACCCAGTACTTC. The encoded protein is CASSEQRETQYF.

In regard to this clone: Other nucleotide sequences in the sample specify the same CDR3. This chain's CDR3 is CASSQGLAENNEQFF. The CDR3 coding sequence is TGTGCCAGCAGCCAAGGACTAGCGGAAAACAATGAGCAGTTCTTC. V gene TRBV4-2 combines with J gene TRBJ2-1; TRBD2 aligns across 9 bases. Germline values: CDR1 LGHNA, CDR2 YNFKEQ. The V gene end was trimmed by 1 base and the J gene end by 5 bases; junction bases not matched to a gene: 3. This CDR3 has 15 amino acids.

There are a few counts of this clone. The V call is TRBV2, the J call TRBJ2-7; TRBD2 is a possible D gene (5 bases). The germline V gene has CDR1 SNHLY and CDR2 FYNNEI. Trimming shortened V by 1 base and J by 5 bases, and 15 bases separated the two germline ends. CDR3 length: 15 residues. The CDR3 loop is CASSEVWSRRHEQYF. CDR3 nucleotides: TGTGCCAGCAGTGAAGTGTGGTCCCGGAGGCACGAGCAGTACTTC. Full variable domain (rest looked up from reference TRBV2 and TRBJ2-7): EPEVTQTPSHQVTQMGQEVILRCVPISNHLYFYWYRQILGQKVEFLVSFYNNEISEKSEIFDDQFSVERPDGSNFTLKIRSTKLEDSAMYFCASSEVWSRRHEQYFGPGTRLTVT.

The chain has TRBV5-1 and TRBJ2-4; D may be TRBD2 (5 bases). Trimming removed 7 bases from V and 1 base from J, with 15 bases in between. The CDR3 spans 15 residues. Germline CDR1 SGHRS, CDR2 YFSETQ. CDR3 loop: CASGELSGAKNIQYF. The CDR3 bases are TGCGCCAGCGGGGAACTAAGCGGCGCCAAAAACATTCAGTACTTC.

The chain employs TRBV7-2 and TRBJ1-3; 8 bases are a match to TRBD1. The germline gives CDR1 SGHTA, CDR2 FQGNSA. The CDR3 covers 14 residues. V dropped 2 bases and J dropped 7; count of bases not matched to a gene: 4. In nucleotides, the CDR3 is TGTGCCAGCAGCTTAAGCAGGGGGCAGAACACCATATATTTT. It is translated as CASSLSRGQNTIYF.

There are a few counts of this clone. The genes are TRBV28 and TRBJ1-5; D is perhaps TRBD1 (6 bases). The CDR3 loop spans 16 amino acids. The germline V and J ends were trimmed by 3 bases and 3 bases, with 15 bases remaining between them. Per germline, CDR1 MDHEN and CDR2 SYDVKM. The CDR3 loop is CASSLETGFNNQPQHF. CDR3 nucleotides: TGTGCCAGCAGTTTGGAAACAGGGTTTAACAATCAGCCCCAGCATTTT.

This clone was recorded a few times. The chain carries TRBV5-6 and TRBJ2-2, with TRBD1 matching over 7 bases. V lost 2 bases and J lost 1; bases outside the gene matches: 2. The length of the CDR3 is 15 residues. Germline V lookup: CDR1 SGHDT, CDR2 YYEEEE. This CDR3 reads CASSLRQGNTGELFF. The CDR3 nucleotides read TGTGCCAGCAGCTTAAGACAGGGGAACACCGGGGAGCTGTTTTTT.

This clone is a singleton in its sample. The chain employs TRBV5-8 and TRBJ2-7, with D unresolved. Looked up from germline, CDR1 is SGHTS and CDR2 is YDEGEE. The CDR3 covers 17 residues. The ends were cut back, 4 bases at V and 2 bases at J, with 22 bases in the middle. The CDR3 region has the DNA TGTGCCAGCAGCCGGAACCCCCACAGCCGGGTTGCCTACGAGCAGTACTTC. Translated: CASSRNPHSRVAYEQYF. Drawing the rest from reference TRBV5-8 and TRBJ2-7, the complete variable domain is EAGVTQSPTHLIKTRGQQATLRCSPISGHTSVYWYQQALGLGLQFLLWYDEGEERNRGNFPPRFSGRQFPNYSSELNVNALELEDSALYLCASSRNPHSRVAYEQYFGPGTRLTVT.

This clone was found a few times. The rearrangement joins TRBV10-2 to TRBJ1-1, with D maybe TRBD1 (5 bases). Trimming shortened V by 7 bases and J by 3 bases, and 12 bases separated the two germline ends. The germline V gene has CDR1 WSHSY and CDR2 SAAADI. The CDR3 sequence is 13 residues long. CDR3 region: CASNDREDTEAFF. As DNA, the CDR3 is TGCGCCAGCAATGACAGAGAAGACACTGAAGCTTTCTTT.

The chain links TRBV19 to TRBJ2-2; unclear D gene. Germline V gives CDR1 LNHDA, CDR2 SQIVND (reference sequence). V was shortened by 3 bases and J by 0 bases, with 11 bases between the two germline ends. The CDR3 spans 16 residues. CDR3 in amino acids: CASSIWAVANTGELFF. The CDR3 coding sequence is TGTGCCAGTAGTATCTGGGCGGTAGCGAACACCGGGGAGCTGTTTTTT.

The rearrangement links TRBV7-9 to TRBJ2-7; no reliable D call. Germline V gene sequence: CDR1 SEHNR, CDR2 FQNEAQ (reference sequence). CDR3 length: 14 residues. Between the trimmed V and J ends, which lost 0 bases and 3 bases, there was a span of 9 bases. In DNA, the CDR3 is TGTGCCAGCAGCTTAGCTGGCAGCCTCTACGAGCAGTACTTC. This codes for CASSLAGSLYEQYF. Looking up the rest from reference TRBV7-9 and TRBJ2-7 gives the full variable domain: DTGVSQNPRHKITKRGQNVTFRCDPISEHNRLYWYRQTLGQGPEFLTYFQNEAQLEKSRLLSDRFSAERPKGSFSTLEIQRTEQGDSAMYLCASSLAGSLYEQYFGPGTRLTVT.

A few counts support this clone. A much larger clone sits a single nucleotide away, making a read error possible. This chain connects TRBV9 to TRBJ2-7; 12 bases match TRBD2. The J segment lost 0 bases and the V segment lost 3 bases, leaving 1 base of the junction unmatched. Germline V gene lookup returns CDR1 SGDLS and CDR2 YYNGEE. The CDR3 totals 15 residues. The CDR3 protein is CASSETSGSSYEQYF. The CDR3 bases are TGTGCCAGCAGCGAGACTAGCGGGAGCTCCTACGAGCAGTACTTC.

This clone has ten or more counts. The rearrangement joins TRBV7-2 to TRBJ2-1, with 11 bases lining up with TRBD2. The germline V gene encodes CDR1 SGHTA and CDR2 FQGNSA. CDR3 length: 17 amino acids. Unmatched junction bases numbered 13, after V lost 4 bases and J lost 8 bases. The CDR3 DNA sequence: TGTGCCAGCAGCTCAACCCCCACTAGCGGGAGAGGCGATGAGCAGTTCTTC. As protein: CASSSTPTSGRGDEQFF.

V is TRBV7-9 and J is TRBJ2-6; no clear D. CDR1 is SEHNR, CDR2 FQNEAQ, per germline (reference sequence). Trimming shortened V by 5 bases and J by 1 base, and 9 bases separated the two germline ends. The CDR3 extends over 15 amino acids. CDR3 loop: CASSPMGSGANVLTF. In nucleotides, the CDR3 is TGTGCCAGCAGCCCAATGGGGTCTGGGGCCAACGTCCTGACTTTC.

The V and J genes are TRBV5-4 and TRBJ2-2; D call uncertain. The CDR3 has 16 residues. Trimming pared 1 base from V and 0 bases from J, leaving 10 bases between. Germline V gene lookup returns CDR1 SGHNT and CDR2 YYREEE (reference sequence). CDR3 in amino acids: CASSLKQAANTGELFF. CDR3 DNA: TGTGCCAGCAGCTTGAAGCAGGCGGCGAACACCGGGGAGCTGTTTTTT.

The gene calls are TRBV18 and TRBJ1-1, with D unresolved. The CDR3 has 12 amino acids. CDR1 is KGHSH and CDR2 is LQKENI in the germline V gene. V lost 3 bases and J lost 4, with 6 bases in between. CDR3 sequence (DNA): TGTGCCAGCTCACCTCACAGCACTGAAGCTTTCTTT. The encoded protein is CASSPHSTEAFF.